This T cell receptor (beta chain) was recorded in a study of T cell clonality in common variable immunodeficiency. Study results and caveats: Fewer TCRbeta clones were shared among CVID subjects than controls.

Libraries were prepared by immunoSEQ multiplex PCR; TCRdb keeps only in-frame clonotypes and omits some of them. The repertoire shows around 34,000 clones, none seen only once; the top ten take approximately 3.2%. The ends lost 5 bases at V and 4 bases at J; junction bases unmatched: 7. Germline V gene sequence: CDR1 SGHRS, CDR2 YFSETQ. The CDR3 is 16 amino acids. In this sample, this clone turned up many times. Its matching antigen is unknown. The CDR3 end is not reached by the read, which stops 3 residues before it; the germline J gene fills it in. Most patients and controls had Caucasian heritage. The chain joins TRBV5-1 to TRBJ2-2, with TRBD1 identical over 11 bases. The receptor's source is a person aged 18-70 years in good health. Source material: peripheral blood mononuclear cells. Incomplete CDR3 DNA: TGCGCCAGCAGTTGGGGGACAGGGGGGAGCACCGGGGAG. Translation gives CASSWGTGGSTGE. The entire CDR3 protein is CASSWGTGGSTGELFF.